This passage covers 7 T cell receptor beta chains from one sample sequenced in a study of CD8 T cells in ankylosing spondylitis. From the 5' RACE reads, TCRdb called clonotypes with MiXCR, one entry per CDR3 protein. In the table there are 250,000 to 350,000 distinct CDR3 sequences, about a fifth of which are singletons. The sequencing input was blood, either unsorted or a sorted T cell fraction (not recorded which). The receptors were sampled from a female donor with ankylosing spondylitis or in good health (not recorded which).

This clonotype was found many times. The chain recombines TRBV19 with TRBJ1-2, with D maybe TRBD1 (5 bases). Germline-derived CDR1 and CDR2 are LNHDA and SQIVND (reference sequence). The CDR3 length is 13 residues. Trimming left V 11 bases short and J 2 bases short, with 15 bases between. Here the CDR3 reads CASQVRDNYGYTF. The DNA for the CDR3 is TGTGCCTCTCAGGTCCGGGACAACTATGGCTACACCTTC.

J is TRBJ2-6 and V is TRBV12-3 or TRBV12-4; the D is unclear. Trimming left V 6 bases short and J 0 bases short, with 12 bases between. This CDR3 has 16 amino acids. In DNA, the CDR3 is TGTGCCAGCAGCAAAGCGATCCTCTCTGGGGCCAACGTCCTGACTTTC. It encodes CASSKAILSGANVLTF.

The chain uses TRBV30 and TRBJ2-5, with 9 nucleotides matching TRBD2. The CDR3 runs 13 residues. The germline V gene encodes CDR1 GTSNPN and CDR2 SVGIG (reference sequence). J was trimmed by 9 bases and V by 3 bases; bases with no gene match: 8. CDR3 coding DNA: TGTGCCTGGAGGGTAGCGGGAGATGGGGCCCAGTACTTC. It encodes CAWRVAGDGAQYF.

This clonotype was counted ten times or more. This sequence joins TRBV20-1 and TRBJ2-7, with unresolved D. V was clipped by 4 bases and J by 0 bases, with 7 bases between them. CDR1 is DFQATT and CDR2 is SNEGSKA in the germline V gene (reference sequence). The CDR3 has 12 amino acids. The CDR3 spells CSAIRFSYEQYF. The CDR3 nucleotides are TGCAGTGCTATTCGGTTCTCCTACGAGCAGTACTTC.

The chain employs TRBV5-1 and TRBJ2-7; tentatively, D is TRBD2 (6 bases). In germline, CDR1 is SGHRS, CDR2 YFSETQ. V was pared by 0 bases and J by 4 bases, with 14 bases between. This CDR3 has 15 amino acids. CDR3 in amino acids: CASSLVIAEHYEQYF. CDR3 nucleotide sequence: TGCGCCAGCAGCTTGGTGATAGCGGAACATTACGAGCAGTACTTC.

In this sample, this clonotype turned up many times. The V and J genes are TRBV12-3 or TRBV12-4 and TRBJ2-7; unclear D gene. V lost 7 bases, J lost 7 bases, and 5 bases lay in between. The CDR3 runs to 9 residues. This CDR3 reads CASMWEQYF. CDR3 DNA sequence: TGTGCCAGCATGTGGGAGCAGTACTTC.

This clonotype was observed a few times. The rearrangement uses TRBV29-1 and TRBJ1-1; D is unclear. V lost 4 bases and J lost 5, with 11 bases in between. The CDR3 runs 12 residues. Germline assignment: CDR1 SQVTM and CDR2 ANQGSEA. Here the CDR3 DNA reads TGCAGCGTTGGGATGGCTAGAACTGAAGCTTTCTTT. Translating it yields CSVGMARTEAFF.